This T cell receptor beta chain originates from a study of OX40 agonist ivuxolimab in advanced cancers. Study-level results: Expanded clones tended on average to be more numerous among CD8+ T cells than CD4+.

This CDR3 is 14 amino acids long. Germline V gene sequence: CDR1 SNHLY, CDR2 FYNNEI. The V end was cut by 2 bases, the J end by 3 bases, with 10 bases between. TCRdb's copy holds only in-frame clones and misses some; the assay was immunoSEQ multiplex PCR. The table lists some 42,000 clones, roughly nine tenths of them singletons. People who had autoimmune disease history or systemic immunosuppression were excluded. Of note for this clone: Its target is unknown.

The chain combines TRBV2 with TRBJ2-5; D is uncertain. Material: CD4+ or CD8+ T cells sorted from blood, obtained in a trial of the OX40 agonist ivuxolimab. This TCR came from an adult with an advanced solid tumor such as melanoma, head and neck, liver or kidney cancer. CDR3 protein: CASSELQQEETQYF. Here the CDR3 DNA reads TGTGCCAGCAGTGAACTACAGCAAGAAGAGACCCAGTACTTC.